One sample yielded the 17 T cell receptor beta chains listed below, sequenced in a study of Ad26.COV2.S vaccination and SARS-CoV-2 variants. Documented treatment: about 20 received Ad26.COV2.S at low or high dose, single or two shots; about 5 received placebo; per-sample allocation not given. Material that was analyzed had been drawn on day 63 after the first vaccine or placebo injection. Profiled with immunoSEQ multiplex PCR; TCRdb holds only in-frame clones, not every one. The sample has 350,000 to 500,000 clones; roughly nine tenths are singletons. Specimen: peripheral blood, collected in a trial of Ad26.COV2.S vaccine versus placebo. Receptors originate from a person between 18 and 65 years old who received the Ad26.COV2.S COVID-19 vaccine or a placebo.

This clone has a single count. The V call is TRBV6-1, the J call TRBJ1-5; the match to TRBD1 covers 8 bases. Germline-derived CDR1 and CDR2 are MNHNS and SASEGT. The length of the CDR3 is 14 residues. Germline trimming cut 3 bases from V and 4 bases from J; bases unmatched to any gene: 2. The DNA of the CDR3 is TGTGCCAGCAGTGACCACAGGGGGAATCAGCCCCAGCATTTT. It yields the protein CASSDHRGNQPQHF.

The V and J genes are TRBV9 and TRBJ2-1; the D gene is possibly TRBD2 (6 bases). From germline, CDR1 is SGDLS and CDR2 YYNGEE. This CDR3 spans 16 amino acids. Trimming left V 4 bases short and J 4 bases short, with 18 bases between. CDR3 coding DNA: TGTGCCAGCAGCTCTGGAGCCCCGGCGGGGTACAATGAGCAGTTCTTC. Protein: CASSSGAPAGYNEQFF.

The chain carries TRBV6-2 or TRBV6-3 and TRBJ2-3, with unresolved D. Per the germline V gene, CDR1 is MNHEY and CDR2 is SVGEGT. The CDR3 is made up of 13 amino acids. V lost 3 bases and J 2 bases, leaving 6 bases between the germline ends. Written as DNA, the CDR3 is TGTGCCAGCAGTTATGCCCCCACAGATACGCAGTATTTT. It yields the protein CASSYAPTDTQYF.

The CDR3 DNA reads as TGTGCCAGCAGTTACAGCAAGGGGACTGAAGCTTTCTTT. It codes for CASSYSKGTEAFF. This chain uses TRBV6-5 with TRBJ1-1; D is possibly TRBD1 (5 bases). CDR1 is MNHEY, CDR2 SVGAGI, per germline. Trimming took off 2 bases at V and 5 bases at J, with 9 bases between the two ends. The CDR3 consists of 13 residues.

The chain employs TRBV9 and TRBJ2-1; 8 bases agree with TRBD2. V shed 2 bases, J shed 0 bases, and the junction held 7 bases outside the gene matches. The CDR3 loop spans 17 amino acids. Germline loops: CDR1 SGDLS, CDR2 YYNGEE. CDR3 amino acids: CASSVDSGVSSYNEQFF. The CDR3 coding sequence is TGTGCCAGCAGCGTCGATAGCGGGGTTAGCTCCTACAATGAGCAGTTCTTC.

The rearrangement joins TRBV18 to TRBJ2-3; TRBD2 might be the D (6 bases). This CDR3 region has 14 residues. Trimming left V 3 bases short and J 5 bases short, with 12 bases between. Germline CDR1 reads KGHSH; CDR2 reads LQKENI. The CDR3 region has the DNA TGTGCCAGCTCACCGGCCCCGGAGGGAGATACGCAGTATTTT. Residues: CASSPAPEGDTQYF.

The CDR3 DNA follows: TGTGCCAGCAGACTCAGGGCTGGAAACACCATATATTTT. Residues: CASRLRAGNTIYF. The chain employs TRBV7-2 and TRBJ1-3; a weak D match, TRBD1 (5 bases). The CDR3 loop spans 13 amino acids. Germline lookup yields CDR1 SGHTA and CDR2 FQGNSA. Trimming took off 6 bases at V and 2 bases at J, with 8 bases between the two ends.

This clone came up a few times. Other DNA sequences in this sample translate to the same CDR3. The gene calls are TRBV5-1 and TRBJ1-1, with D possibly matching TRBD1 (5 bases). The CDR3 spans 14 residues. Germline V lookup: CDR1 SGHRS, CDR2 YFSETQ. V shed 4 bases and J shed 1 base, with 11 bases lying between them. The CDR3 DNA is TGCGCCAGCAGCCCGGGACCGTCGAACACTGAAGCTTTCTTT. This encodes CASSPGPSNTEAFF.

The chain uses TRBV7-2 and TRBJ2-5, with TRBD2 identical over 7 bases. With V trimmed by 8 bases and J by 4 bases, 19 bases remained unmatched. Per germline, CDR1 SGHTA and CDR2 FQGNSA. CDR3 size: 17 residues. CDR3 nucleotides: TGTGCCAGCCTCGCTAGCTGGCAGCGGGGATTTCGAGAGACCCAGTACTTC. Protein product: CASLASWQRGFRETQYF.

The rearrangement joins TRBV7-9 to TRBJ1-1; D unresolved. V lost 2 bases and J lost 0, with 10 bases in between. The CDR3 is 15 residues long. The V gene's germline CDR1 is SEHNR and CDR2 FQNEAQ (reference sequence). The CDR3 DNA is TGTGCCAGCAGCTTACTTCCCAAGATGAACACTGAAGCTTTCTTT. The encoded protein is CASSLLPKMNTEAFF. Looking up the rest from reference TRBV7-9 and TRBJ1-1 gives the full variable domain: DTGVSQNPRHKITKRGQNVTFRCDPISEHNRLYWYRQTLGQGPEFLTYFQNEAQLEKSRLLSDRFSAERPKGSFSTLEIQRTEQGDSAMYLCASSLLPKMNTEAFFGQGTRLTVV.

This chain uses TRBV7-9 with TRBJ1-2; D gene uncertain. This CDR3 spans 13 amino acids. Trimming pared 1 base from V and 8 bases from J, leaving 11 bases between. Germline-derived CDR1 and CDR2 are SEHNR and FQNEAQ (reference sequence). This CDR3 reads CASSLGAPGGYTF. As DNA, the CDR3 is TGTGCCAGCAGCTTAGGAGCCCCTGGGGGCTACACCTTC.

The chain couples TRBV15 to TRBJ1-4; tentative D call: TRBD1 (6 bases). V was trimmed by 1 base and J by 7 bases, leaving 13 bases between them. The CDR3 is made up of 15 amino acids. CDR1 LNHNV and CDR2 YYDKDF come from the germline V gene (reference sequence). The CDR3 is CATSRAGGAGEKLFF. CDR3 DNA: TGTGCCACCAGCAGAGCGGGGGGCGCGGGTGAAAAACTGTTTTTT. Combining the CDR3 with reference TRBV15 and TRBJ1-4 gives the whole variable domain DAMVIQNPRYQVTQFGKPVTLSCSQTLNHNVMYWYQQKSSQAPKLLFHYYDKDFNNEADTPDNFQSRRPNTSFCFLDIRSPGLGDTAMYLCATSRAGGAGEKLFFGSGTQLSVL.

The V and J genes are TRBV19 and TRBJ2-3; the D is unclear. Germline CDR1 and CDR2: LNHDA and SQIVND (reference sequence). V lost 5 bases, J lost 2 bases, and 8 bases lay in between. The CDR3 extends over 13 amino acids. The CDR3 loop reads CASSGSYTDTQYF. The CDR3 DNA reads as TGTGCCAGTAGTGGGTCCTACACAGATACGCAGTATTTT.

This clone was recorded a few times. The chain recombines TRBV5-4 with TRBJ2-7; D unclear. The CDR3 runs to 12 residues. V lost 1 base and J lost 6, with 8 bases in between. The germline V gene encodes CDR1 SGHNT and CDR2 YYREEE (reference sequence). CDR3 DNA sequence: TGTGCCAGCAGCTTGTATTTTGGCGAGCAGTACTTC. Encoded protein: CASSLYFGEQYF.

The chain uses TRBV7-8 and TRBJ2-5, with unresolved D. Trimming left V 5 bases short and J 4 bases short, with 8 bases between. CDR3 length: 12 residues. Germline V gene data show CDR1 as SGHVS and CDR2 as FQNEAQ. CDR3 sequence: CASSPFRETQYF. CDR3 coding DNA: TGTGCCAGCAGCCCCTTCCGAGAGACCCAGTACTTC. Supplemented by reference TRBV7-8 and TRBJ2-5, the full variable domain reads GAGVSQSPRYKVAKRGQDVALRCDPISGHVSLFWYQQALGQGPEFLTYFQNEAQLDKSGLPSDRFFAERPEGSVSTLKIQRTQQEDSAVYLCASSPFRETQYFGPGTRLLVL.

Written as DNA, the CDR3 is TGTGCCAGCAGCTTAGCCGGGATCTCTCACACTGAAGCTTTCTTT. Protein sequence: CASSLAGISHTEAFF. The V gene is TRBV7-2, the J gene TRBJ1-1, with D uncertain. The CDR3 covers 15 residues. CDR1 is SGHTA, CDR2 FQGNSA, per germline. The ends were cut back, 0 bases at V and 3 bases at J, with 11 bases in the middle. Looking up the rest from reference TRBV7-2 and TRBJ1-1 gives the full variable domain: GAGVSQSPSNKVTEKGKDVELRCDPISGHTALYWYRQSLGQGLEFLIYFQGNSAPDKSGLPSDRFSAERTGGSVSTLTIQRTQQEDSAVYLCASSLAGISHTEAFFGQGTRLTVV.

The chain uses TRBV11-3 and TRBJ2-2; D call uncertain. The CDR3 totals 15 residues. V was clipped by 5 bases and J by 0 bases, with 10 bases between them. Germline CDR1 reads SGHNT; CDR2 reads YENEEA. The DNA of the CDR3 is TGTGCCAGCAGCACTAAGCCTGCGAACACCGGGGAGCTGTTTTTT. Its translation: CASSTKPANTGELFF.